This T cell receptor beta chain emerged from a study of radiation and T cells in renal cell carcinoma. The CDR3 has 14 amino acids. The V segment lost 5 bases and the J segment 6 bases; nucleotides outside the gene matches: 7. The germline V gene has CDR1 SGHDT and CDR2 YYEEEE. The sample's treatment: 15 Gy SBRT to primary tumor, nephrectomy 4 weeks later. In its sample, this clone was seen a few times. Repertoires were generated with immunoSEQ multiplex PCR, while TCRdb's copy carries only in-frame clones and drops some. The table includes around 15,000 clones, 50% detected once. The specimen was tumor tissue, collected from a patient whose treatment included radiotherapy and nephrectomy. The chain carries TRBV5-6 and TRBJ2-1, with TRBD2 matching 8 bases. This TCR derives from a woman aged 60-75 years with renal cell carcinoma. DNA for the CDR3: TGTGCCAGCAGGGGGACTAGACGTCCCAATGAGCAGTTCTTC. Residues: CASRGTRRPNEQFF.